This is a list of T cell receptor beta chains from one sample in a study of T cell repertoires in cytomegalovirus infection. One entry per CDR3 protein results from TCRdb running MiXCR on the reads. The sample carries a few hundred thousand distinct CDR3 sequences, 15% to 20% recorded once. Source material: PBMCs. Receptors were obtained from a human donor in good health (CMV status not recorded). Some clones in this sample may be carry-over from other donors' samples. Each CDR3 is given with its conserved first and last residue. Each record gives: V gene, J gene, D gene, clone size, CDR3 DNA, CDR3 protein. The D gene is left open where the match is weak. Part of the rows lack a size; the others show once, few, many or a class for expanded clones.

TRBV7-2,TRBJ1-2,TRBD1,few,TGTGCCAGCAGCTTTAAGACAGGGATCTATGGCTACACCTTC,CASSFKTGIYGYTF
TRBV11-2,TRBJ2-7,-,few,TGTGCCAGCAGTCGTATCGCCCAGGACCCCTACGAGCAGTACTTC,CASSRIAQDPYEQYF
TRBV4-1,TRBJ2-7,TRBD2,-,TGCGCCAGCAGCCAACGGGAGGGGGAAAATGGGTACGAGCAGTACTTC,CASSQREGENGYEQYF
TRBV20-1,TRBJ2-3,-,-,TGCAGTGCCAGGGGAACAGATACGCAGTATTTT,CSARGTDTQYF
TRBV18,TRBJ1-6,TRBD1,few,TGTGCCAGCTCACCAAGTCTCCAGGGGGTAAATTCACCCCTCCACTTT,CASSPSLQGVNSPLHF
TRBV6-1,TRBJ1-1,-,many,TGTGCCAGCAGTCAGACGAACACTGAAGCTTTCTTT,CASSQTNTEAFF
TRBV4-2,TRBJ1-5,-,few,TGTGCCAGCAGCCAAGAAGGAGGGGGCAATCAGCCCCAGCATTTT,CASSQEGGGNQPQHF
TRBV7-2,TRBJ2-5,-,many,TGTGCCAGCAGCTTAGCCCCCGACAGAGGACAGACCCAGTACTTC,CASSLAPDRGQTQYF
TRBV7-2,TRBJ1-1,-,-,TGTGCCAGCAGCTTAGCTACCTCTTTGGGGCAGAACACTGAAGCTTTCTTT,CASSLATSLGQNTEAFF
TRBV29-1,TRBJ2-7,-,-,TGCAGCGTAAGCTCCGTGCCGGCCACCTACGAGCAGTACTTC,CSVSSVPATYEQYF
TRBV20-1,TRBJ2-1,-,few,TGCAGTGCTAGAGATCGGAGGGGGCGAGTGGAGCAGTTCTTC,CSARDRRGRVEQFF
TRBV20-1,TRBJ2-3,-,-,TGCAGTGCAGGTTTTAACACAGATACGCAGTATTTT,CSAGFNTDTQYF
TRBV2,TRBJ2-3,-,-,TGTGCCAGCACGGAATTACGAAGCACAGATACGCAGTATTTT,CASTELRSTDTQYF
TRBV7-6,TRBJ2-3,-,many,TGTGCCAGCAGCTTAGCCAGACGGGATACGCAGTATTTT,CASSLARRDTQYF
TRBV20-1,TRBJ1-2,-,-,TGCAGTGCTGCCAGAGAGGCAGTCTATGGCTACACCTTC,CSAAREAVYGYTF
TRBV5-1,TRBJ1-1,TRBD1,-,TGCGCCAGCAACCGGGACAGGGGGGGCCTCATGAACACTGAAGCTTTCTTT,CASNRDRGGLMNTEAFF
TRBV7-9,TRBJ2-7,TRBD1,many,TGTGCCAGCACCCCTCCGGGACAGGGCTCCTACGAGCAGTACTTC,CASTPPGQGSYEQYF
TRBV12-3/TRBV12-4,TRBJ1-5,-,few,TGTGCCAGCAGTCACCTAGCCACAGGGTATCAGCCCCAGCATTTT,CASSHLATGYQPQHF
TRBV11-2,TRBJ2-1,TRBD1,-,TGTGCCAGCAGTCAGTCGAGAGGACAGGGGGCGGGTAGCGGGAGCTACAATGAGCAGTTCTTC,CASSQSRGQGAGSGSYNEQFF
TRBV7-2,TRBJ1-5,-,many,TGTGCCAGCAGCCCGGACGGATCATTCAATCAGCCCCAGCATTTT,CASSPDGSFNQPQHF
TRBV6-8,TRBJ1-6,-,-,TGTGCCAGCAGGCGGGGGGGGGATTCACCCCTCCACTTT,CASRRGGDSPLHF
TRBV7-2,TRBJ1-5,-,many,TGTGCCAGCAGCTTATTCAGCACAGGCAGCAATCAGCCCCAGCATTTT,CASSLFSTGSNQPQHF
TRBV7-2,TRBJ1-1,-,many,TGTGCCAGCAGCTTAGTCGTGAACACTGAAGCTTTCTTT,CASSLVVNTEAFF
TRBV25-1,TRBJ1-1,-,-,TGTGCCAGCAGCGGAGGGAGTATCGTCACTGAAGCTTTCTTT,CASSGGSIVTEAFF
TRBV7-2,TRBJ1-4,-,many,TGTGCCAGCAGCCCATTATTTGGAAAACTGTTTTTT,CASSPLFGKLFF
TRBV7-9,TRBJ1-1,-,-,TGTGCCAGCAGCTTTCCGCCCGCCCATGAAGCTTTCTTT,CASSFPPAHEAFF
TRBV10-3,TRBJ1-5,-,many,TGTGCCACTGGGAGGGGGGTCAATCAGCCCCAGCATTTT,CATGRGVNQPQHF
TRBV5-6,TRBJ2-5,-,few,TGTGCCAGCAGCTTGATAACAGGCCAAGAGACCCAGTACTTC,CASSLITGQETQYF
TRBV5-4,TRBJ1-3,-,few,TGTGCCAGCAGCTTGAGCCCGCAAGGTTCCGGAAACACCATATATTTT,CASSLSPQGSGNTIYF
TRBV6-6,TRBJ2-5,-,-,TGTGCCAGCAGCTACGACCCGGGACGCTGGGAAGAGACCCAGTACTTC,CASSYDPGRWEETQYF
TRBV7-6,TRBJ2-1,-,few,TGTGCCAGCAGCTTAAGGACAGCAATGCATGATCGCAATGAGCAGTTCTTC,CASSLRTAMHDRNEQFF
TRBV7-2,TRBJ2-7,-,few,TGTGCCAGCAGCTTAGCATCCTACTCCTACGAGCAGTACTTC,CASSLASYSYEQYF
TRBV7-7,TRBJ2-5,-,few,TGTGCCAGCAGCCTACGGGGGTTCCAAGAGACCCAGTACTTC,CASSLRGFQETQYF
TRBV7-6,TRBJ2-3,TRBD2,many,TGTGCCAGCAGCCCGCTACTAGCGGGGGGGGGAGATACGCAGTATTTT,CASSPLLAGGGDTQYF
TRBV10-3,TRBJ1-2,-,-,TGTGCCATCAGTGAATTCCCTTGGGATGGCTACACCTTC,CAISEFPWDGYTF
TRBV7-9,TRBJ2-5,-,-,TGTGCCAGCAGCCCCAGGGAGCAAGAGACCCAGTACTTC,CASSPREQETQYF
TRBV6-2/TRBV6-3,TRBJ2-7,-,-,TGTGCCAGCAGTTACTCACCTACCCAAACCTACGAGCAGTACTTC,CASSYSPTQTYEQYF
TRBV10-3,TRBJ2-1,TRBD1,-,TGTGCCATCAGTGAGTATGCAGGGGGCGATGAGCAGTTCTTC,CAISEYAGGDEQFF
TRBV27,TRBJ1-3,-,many,TGTGCCAGCAGTTTAAGGGGATCTGGAAACACCATATATTTT,CASSLRGSGNTIYF
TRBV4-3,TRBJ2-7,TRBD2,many,TGCGCCAGCAGCCAAGGCCTCCTCGGGGGGGAGACCCACGAGCAGTACTTC,CASSQGLLGGETHEQYF
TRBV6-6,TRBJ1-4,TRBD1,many,TGTGCCAGCAGCGCCCGGGACAGGGGGACCCGGATTGAAAAACTGTTTTTT,CASSARDRGTRIEKLFF
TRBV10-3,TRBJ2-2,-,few,TGTGCCATCAGTGAAGGCCCATTGAGGGCCGGGGAGCTGTTTTTT,CAISEGPLRAGELFF
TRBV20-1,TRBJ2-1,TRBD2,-,TGCAGTGGTAGCGGGGGGCATTACAATGAGCAGTTCTTC,CSGSGGHYNEQFF